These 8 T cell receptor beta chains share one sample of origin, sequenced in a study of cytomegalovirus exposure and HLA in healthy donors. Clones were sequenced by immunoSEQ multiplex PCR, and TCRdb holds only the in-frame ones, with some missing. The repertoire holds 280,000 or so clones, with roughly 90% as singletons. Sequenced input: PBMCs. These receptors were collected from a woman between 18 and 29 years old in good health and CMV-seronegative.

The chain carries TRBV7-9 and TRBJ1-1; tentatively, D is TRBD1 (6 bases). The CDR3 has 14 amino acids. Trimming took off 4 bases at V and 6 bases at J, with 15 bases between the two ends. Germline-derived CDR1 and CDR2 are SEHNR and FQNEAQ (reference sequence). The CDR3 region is CASSSGQYRAEAFF. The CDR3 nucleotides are TGTGCCAGCAGCTCCGGACAGTACCGGGCTGAAGCTTTCTTT. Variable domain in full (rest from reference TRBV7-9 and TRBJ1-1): DTGVSQNPRHKITKRGQNVTFRCDPISEHNRLYWYRQTLGQGPEFLTYFQNEAQLEKSRLLSDRFSAERPKGSFSTLEIQRTEQGDSAMYLCASSSGQYRAEAFFGQGTRLTVV.

CDR3 region: CASSLLRGEQPQHF. The CDR3 region has the DNA TGTGCCAGCAGCTTATTGCGGGGGGAGCAGCCCCAGCATTTT. J is TRBJ1-5 and V is TRBV5-6; possible D gene TRBD1, 5 bases. This CDR3 region has 14 residues. V was cut by 2 bases and J by 7 bases, with 13 bases left in between. Germline CDR1 reads SGHDT; CDR2 reads YYEEEE.

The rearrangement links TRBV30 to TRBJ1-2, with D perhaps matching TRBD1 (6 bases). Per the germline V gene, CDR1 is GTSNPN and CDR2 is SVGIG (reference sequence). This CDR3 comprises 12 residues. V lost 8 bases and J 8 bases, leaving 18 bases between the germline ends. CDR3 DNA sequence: TGTGCCAGATCACAGGGTCCTGACGGCTACACCTTC. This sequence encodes CARSQGPDGYTF.

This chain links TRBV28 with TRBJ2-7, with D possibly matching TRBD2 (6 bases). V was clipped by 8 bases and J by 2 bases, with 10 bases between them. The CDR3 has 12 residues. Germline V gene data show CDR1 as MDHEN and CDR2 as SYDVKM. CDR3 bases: TGTGCCAGCGCGGGGTTACCCTACGAGCAGTACTTC. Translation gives CASAGLPYEQYF. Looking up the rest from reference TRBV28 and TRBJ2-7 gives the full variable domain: DVKVTQSSRYLVKRTGEKVFLECVQDMDHENMFWYRQDPGLGLRLIYFSYDVKMKEKGDIPEGYSVSREKKERFSLILESASTNQTSMYLCASAGLPYEQYFGPGTRLTVT.

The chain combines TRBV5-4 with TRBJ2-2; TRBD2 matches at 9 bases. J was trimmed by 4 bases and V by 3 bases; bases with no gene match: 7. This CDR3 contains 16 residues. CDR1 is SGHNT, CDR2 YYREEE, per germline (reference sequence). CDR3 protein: CASSSRAGGGTGELFF. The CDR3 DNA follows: TGTGCCAGCAGCTCACGAGCGGGAGGCGGCACCGGGGAGCTGTTTTTT.

CDR3 in DNA: TGTGCCAGCAGCTTACCCCCTAGGCTAGCGGTTATTAGCACAGATACGCAGTATTTT. Protein sequence: CASSLPPRLAVISTDTQYF. The rearrangement links TRBV7-9 to TRBJ2-3; TRBD2 agrees at 7 bases. V lost 2 bases and J lost 0; bases outside the gene matches: 14. The CDR3 loop spans 19 amino acids. The V gene's germline CDR1 is SEHNR and CDR2 FQNEAQ (reference sequence). Looking up the rest from reference TRBV7-9 and TRBJ2-3 gives the full variable domain: DTGVSQNPRHKITKRGQNVTFRCDPISEHNRLYWYRQTLGQGPEFLTYFQNEAQLEKSRLLSDRFSAERPKGSFSTLEIQRTEQGDSAMYLCASSLPPRLAVISTDTQYFGPGTRLTVL.

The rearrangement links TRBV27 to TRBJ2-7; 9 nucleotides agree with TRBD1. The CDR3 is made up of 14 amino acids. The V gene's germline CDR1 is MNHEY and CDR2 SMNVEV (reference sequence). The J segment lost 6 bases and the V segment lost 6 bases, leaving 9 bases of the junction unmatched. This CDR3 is CASSSLQGAREQYF. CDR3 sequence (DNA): TGTGCCAGCAGCTCATTACAGGGGGCGCGCGAGCAGTACTTC.

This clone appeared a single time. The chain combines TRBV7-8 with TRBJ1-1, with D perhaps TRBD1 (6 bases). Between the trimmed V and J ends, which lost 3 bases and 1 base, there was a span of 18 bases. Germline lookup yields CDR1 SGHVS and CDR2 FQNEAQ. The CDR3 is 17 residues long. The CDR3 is CASSLALMGAQNTEAFF. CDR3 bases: TGTGCCAGCAGCTTGGCTTTAATGGGGGCACAGAACACTGAAGCTTTCTTT.